This T cell receptor beta chain was documented in a study of shared clonotypes between healthy human individuals. Source study methods: Junction-only sequences without quality scores came from ImmunoSEQ, so filtering differed. TCRdb keeps only in-frame clones here, not all; method: immunoSEQ multiplex PCR. The V and J calls and clone size were taken over from that table, and D and trimming were inferred from the DNA. The table lists about 520,000 clones, approximately 84% of them singletons. In the case of this clone: Its antigen is unidentified.

Study-wide results and caveats: Limitation of the genetic and exposure-history diversity represented came from the few donors.

Germline CDR1 MDHEN, CDR2 SYDVKM. V was pared by 3 bases and J by 0 bases, with 2 bases of the junction left unmatched. This CDR3 is built from 15 residues. Donors, healthy HIV-negative adults, lacked recent acute infections or vaccinations. The donors, all of them Caucasian adults, lived in Nashville, Tennessee. The sequenced material came from PBMCs. The chain joins TRBV28 to TRBJ2-4; 7 bases line up with TRBD2. This receptor was obtained from a woman in her forties in good health. Some clones in this sample may be carry-over from other donors' samples. The CDR3 sequence: CASSLPGGAKNIQYF. The DNA of the CDR3 is TGTGCCAGCAGTTTGCCGGGGGGAGCCAAAAACATTCAGTACTTC.